This T cell receptor (beta chain) emerged from a study of cytomegalovirus exposure and HLA in healthy donors. In the PCR, 60 Vbeta and 13 Jbeta primers were used. The assay was immunoSEQ multiplex PCR, and TCRdb's table has in-frame clones only and misses some. The sample includes about 230,000 clones, 70% to 85% seen only once; the top ten take about 0.58%. The length of the CDR3 is 14 residues. Germline-derived CDR1 and CDR2 are LNHDA and SQIVND (reference sequence). J gave up 7 bases and V 5 bases, and 4 bases lay outside the gene matches. The origin of this receptor is a woman aged 40 to 49 in good health and CMV-seronegative. The chain joins TRBV19 to TRBJ1-5; 11 bases are a match to TRBD1. Input material: PBMCs. CDR3 nucleotides: TGTGCCAGTAGTTCCAGGACAGGGGGCCAGCCCCAGCATTTT. As protein: CASSSRTGGQPQHF.